Each of the 14 T cell receptor beta chains below was sequenced from the same sample in a study of cytomegalovirus exposure and HLA in healthy donors. The primer mix had 60 Vbeta and 13 Jbeta primers. Assay: immunoSEQ multiplex PCR; the TCRdb copy retains only in-frame clones and omits some. The profile covers around 250,000 clones, with around 90% appearing a single time and around 1.7% taken by the ten largest. The sequenced sample was PBMCs. These receptors were taken from a girl aged 2-9 years in good health and CMV-seronegative.

The chain joins TRBV7-2 to TRBJ2-7; 11 bases agree with TRBD2. V lost 2 bases and J lost 4; bases outside the gene matches: 10. CDR3 length: 17 residues. Germline V gene lookup returns CDR1 SGHTA and CDR2 FQGNSA. The CDR3 DNA follows: TGTGCCAGCAGCTTACCCCCCCTAGCGGGAGGTAGTTACGAGCAGTACTTC. Amino acids: CASSLPPLAGGSYEQYF.

The chain couples TRBV7-9 to TRBJ2-1; TRBD1 aligns across 11 bases. CDR3 length: 17 residues. The V segment lost 5 bases and the J segment 7 bases; nucleotides outside the gene matches: 13. Germline loops: CDR1 SEHNR, CDR2 FQNEAQ (reference sequence). In nucleotides, the CDR3 is TGTGCCAGCAGCCCATCCGCTGGCTGGGACAGGGGGAATGAGCAGTTCTTC. Translation: CASSPSAGWDRGNEQFF.

The chain uses TRBV11-3 and TRBJ2-7; D gene uncertain. The germline V gene has CDR1 SGHNT and CDR2 YENEEA. The ends were cut back, 5 bases at V and 4 bases at J, with 12 bases in the middle. This CDR3 region has 13 residues. This CDR3 is CASSLTTGYEQYF. For the CDR3, the DNA is TGTGCCAGCAGCCTAACCACTGGTTACGAGCAGTACTTC.

Regarding this clone: A junction end diverges from the germline sequence, so it may reflect a read error. Distinct nucleotide sequences in the sample also encode this CDR3. The genes are TRBV7-9 and TRBJ1-2, with D possibly being TRBD1 (6 bases). Germline V gene sequence: CDR1 SEHNR, CDR2 FQNEAQ (reference sequence). This CDR3 has 13 amino acids. As DNA, the CDR3 is TGTTCCAGCAGCCCAACAGGGCGCGATGGCTACACCTTC. This codes for CSSSPTGRDGYTF.

This chain links TRBV30 with TRBJ2-7; 8 bases fit TRBD2. Germline-derived CDR1 and CDR2 are GTSNPN and SVGIG (reference sequence). Trimming cost V 4 bases and J 3 bases; bases outside gene matches: 8. The CDR3 length is 14 residues. The CDR3 DNA sequence: TGTGCCTGGACTCGCGGGGGGTCAATCTACGAGCAGTACTTC. Its protein is CAWTRGGSIYEQYF.

J is TRBJ1-1 and V is TRBV6-4; TRBD1 is a possible D gene (6 bases). V was pared by 6 bases and J by 4 bases, with 15 bases between. The CDR3 covers 14 residues. CDR1 is MRHNA and CDR2 is SNTAGT in the germline V gene. CDR3 DNA sequence: TGTGCCAGCAGGGGACAAACGGGGAGCACTGAAGCTTTCTTT. This encodes CASRGQTGSTEAFF.

The genes are TRBV6-4 and TRBJ2-2; a weak D match, TRBD2 (5 bases). Trimming stripped 5 bases from V and 0 bases from J, with 10 bases between. The length of the CDR3 is 15 residues. Germline V CDR1 and CDR2: MRHNA, SNTAGT. The CDR3 is CASSHSASNTGELFF. The CDR3 DNA sequence: TGTGCCAGCAGTCATAGCGCCTCGAACACCGGGGAGCTGTTTTTT.

On this clone: Other DNA sequences within the sample encode an identical CDR3. CDR3 sequence reads: CASSPPGQGSYEQYF. The CDR3 coding sequence is TGTGCCAGCTCACCACCGGGACAGGGCTCCTACGAGCAGTACTTC. The rearrangement joins TRBV18 to TRBJ2-7; 9 bases map to TRBD1. This CDR3 has 15 amino acids. CDR1 is KGHSH and CDR2 is LQKENI in the germline V gene. V dropped 0 bases and J dropped 0; count of bases not matched to a gene: 0.

This clone was observed a single time. The chain has TRBV15 and TRBJ2-1, with 11 bases fitting TRBD2. The germline gives CDR1 LNHNV, CDR2 YYDKDF (reference sequence). The CDR3 runs to 15 residues. J lost 4 bases, V lost 8 bases, and 7 bases had no gene match. This chain's CDR3 is CATRLLAGGYNEQFF. DNA for the CDR3: TGTGCCACCCGCTTATTAGCGGGAGGGTACAATGAGCAGTTCTTC.

V usage is TRBV2 and J usage is TRBJ2-7; perhaps TRBD1 as D (6 bases). V was cut by 11 bases and J by 4 bases, with 18 bases left in between. The CDR3 has 13 amino acids. Germline CDR1 and CDR2: SNHLY and FYNNEI. The CDR3, as DNA: TGTGCCTCGAAGGTGGACAGTACTTACGAGCAGTACTTC. Its protein is CASKVDSTYEQYF.

With regard to this clone: Other DNA sequences within the sample encode an identical CDR3. The rearrangement links TRBV7-9 to TRBJ1-1; TRBD1 agrees at 11 bases. Germline V gene data show CDR1 as SEHNR and CDR2 as FQNEAQ (reference sequence). V lost 5 bases, J lost 4 bases, and 6 bases stayed unmatched. The CDR3 consists of 15 residues. In nucleotides, the CDR3 is TGTGCCAGCAGCCCCGGACAGGGGGCAGGCACTGAAGCTTTCTTT. Its translation is CASSPGQGAGTEAFF.

A single count supports this clone. V usage is TRBV7-9 and J usage is TRBJ2-7; 7 bases agree with TRBD1. This CDR3 is 14 amino acids long. V dropped 0 bases and J dropped 4; count of bases not matched to a gene: 3. The V gene's germline CDR1 is SEHNR and CDR2 FQNEAQ (reference sequence). The DNA for the CDR3 is TGTGCCAGCAGCTTAGCCGGGACAGTTTACGAGCAGTACTTC. This gives the protein CASSLAGTVYEQYF.

This rearrangement joins TRBV7-2 to TRBJ1-5; D is possibly TRBD1 (6 bases). Germline-derived CDR1 and CDR2 are SGHTA and FQGNSA. This CDR3 is built from 14 residues. V shed 5 bases and J shed 6 bases, with 14 bases lying between them. CDR3 sequence (DNA): TGTGCCAGCAGCCCAACAGGGAGCGGTCAGCCCCAGCATTTT. Its protein is CASSPTGSGQPQHF.

The CDR3 nucleotides are TGTGCCAGCAGTCTCCTTGTGACAGCAAACGAGCAGTACTTC. This translates into CASSLLVTANEQYF. The chain has TRBV14 and TRBJ2-7; D might be TRBD1 (5 bases). The germline V gene encodes CDR1 SGHDN and CDR2 FVKESK. V dropped 6 bases and J dropped 5 bases, with 17 bases sitting between them. The CDR3 extends over 14 amino acids.